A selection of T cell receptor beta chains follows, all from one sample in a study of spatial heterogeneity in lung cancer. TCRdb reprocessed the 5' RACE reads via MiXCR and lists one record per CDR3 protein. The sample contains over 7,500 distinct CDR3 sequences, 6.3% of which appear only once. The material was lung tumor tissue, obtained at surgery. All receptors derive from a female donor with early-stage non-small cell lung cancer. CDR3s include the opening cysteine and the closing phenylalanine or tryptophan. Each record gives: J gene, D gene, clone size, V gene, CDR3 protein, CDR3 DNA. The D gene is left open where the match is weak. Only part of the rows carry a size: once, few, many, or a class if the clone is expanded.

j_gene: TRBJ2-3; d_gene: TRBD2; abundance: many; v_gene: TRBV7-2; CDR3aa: CASSPEGRGGTDTQYF; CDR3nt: TGTGCCAGCAGCCCGGAGGGTCGGGGGGGCACAGATACGCAGTATTTT
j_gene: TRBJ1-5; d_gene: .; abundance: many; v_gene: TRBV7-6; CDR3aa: CASSQSTNQPQHF; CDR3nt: TGTGCCAGCAGCCAGAGCACCAATCAGCCCCAGCATTTT
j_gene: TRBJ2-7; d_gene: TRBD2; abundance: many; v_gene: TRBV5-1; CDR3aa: CASSSAGGSEQYF; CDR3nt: TGCGCCAGCAGCTCAGCCGGGGGGAGCGAGCAGTACTTC
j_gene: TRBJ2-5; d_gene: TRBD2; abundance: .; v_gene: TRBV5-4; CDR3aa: CASNRDGREETQYF; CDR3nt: TGTGCCAGCAACCGGGACGGGAGGGAGGAGACCCAGTACTTC
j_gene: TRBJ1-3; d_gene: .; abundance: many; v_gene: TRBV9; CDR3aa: CASSPRGPAPSGNTIYF; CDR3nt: TGTGCCAGCAGCCCCCGGGGCCCGGCCCCCTCTGGAAACACCATATATTTT
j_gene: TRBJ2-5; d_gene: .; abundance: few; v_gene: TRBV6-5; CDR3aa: CASSWGEPGQETQYF; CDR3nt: TGTGCCAGCAGTTGGGGGGAGCCGGGACAAGAGACCCAGTACTTC
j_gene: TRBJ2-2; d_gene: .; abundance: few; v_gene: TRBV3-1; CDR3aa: CASSQVGGRELFF; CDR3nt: TGTGCCAGCAGCCAAGTTGGGGGAAGGGAGCTGTTTTTT
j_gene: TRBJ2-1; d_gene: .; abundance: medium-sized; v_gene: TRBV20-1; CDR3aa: CSFPGNEQFF; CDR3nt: TGCAGTTTTCCCGGGAATGAGCAGTTCTTC
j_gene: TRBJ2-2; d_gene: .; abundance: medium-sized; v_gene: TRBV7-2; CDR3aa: CASSILAGTPVTGELFF; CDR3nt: TGTGCCAGCAGCATACTGGCCGGGACCCCGGTCACCGGGGAGCTGTTTTTT
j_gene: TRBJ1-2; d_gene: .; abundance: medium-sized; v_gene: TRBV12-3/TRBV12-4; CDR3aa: CASSLGNQDYGYTF; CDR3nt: TGTGCCAGCAGTTTAGGTAACCAAGACTATGGCTACACCTTC
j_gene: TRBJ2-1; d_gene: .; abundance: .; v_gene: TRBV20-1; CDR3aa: CSANKFSTYNEQFF; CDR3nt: TGCAGTGCTAATAAATTTTCTACCTACAATGAGCAGTTCTTC
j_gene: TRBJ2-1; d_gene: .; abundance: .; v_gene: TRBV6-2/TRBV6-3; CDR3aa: CASSPLGNEQFF; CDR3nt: TGTGCCAGCAGTCCCCTCGGCAATGAGCAGTTCTTC
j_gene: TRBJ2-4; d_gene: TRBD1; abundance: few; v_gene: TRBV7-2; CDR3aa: CASSVPGQGPTKNIQYF; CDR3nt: TGTGCCAGCAGCGTTCCGGGACAGGGACCTACCAAAAACATTCAGTACTTC
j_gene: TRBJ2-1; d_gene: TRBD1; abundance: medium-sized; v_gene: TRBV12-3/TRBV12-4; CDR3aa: CASSPPRDRDNEQFF; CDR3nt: TGTGCCAGCAGTCCACCCCGGGACAGAGACAATGAGCAGTTCTTC
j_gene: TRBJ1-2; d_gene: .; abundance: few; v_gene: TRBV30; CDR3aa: CAWSQQGDGYTF; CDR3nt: TGTGCCTGGAGTCAACAGGGCGATGGCTACACCTTC
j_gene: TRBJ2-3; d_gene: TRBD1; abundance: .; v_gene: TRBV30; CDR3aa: CAWRPKDRGNTDTQYF; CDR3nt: TGTGCCTGGAGACCAAAGGACAGGGGGAACACAGATACGCAGTATTTT
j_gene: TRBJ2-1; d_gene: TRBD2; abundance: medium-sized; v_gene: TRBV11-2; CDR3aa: CASSHPREGGLDEQFF; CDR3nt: TGTGCCAGCAGCCATCCGCGGGAGGGGGGGTTGGATGAGCAGTTCTTC
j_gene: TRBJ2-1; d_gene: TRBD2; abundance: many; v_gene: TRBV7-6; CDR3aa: CASSRGAGDAYNEQFF; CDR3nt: TGTGCCAGCAGCCGAGGGGCGGGGGATGCCTACAATGAGCAGTTCTTC
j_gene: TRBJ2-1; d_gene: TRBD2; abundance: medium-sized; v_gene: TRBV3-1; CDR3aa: CASGGSGRRNEQFF; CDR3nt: TGTGCCAGCGGGGGTAGCGGGAGGCGGAATGAGCAGTTCTTC
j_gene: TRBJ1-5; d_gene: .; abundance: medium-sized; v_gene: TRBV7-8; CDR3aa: CASSLEGSRQPQHF; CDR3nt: TGTGCCAGCAGCTTAGAAGGCTCGCGGCAGCCCCAGCATTTT
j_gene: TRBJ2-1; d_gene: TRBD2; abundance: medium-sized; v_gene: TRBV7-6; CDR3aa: CASSLSGRGGLYEQFF; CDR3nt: TGTGCCAGCAGCTTATCTGGGCGGGGGGGCCTCTATGAGCAGTTCTTC
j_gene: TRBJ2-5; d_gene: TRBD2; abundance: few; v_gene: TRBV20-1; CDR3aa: CSAVRGETQYF; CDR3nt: TGCAGTGCCGTGCGGGGGGAGACCCAGTACTTC
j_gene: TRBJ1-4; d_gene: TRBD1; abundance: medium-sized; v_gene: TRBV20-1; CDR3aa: CSARNPRDRGGWATNEKLFF; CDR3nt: TGCAGTGCTAGAAATCCCCGGGACAGGGGAGGGTGGGCAACTAATGAAAAACTGTTTTTT
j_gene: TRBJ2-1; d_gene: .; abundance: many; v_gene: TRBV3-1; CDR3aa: CASSQDPAGYNEQFF; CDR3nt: TGTGCCAGCAGCCAAGATCCGGCGGGCTACAATGAGCAGTTCTTC
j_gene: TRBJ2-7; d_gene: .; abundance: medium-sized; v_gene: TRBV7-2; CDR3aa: CASKTPSSYEQYF; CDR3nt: TGTGCCAGCAAGACACCAAGCTCCTACGAGCAGTACTTC
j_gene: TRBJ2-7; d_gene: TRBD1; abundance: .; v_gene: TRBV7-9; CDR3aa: CASSSQGYEQYF; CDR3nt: TGTGCCAGCAGCTCACAGGGGTACGAGCAGTACTTC
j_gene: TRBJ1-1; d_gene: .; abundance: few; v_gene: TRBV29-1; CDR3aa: CSVSASNTEAFF; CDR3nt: TGCAGCGTGAGTGCCTCGAACACTGAAGCTTTCTTT
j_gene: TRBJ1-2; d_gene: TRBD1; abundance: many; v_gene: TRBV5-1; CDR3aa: CASSDIGGNYGYTF; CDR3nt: TGCGCCAGCAGCGATATAGGGGGCAACTATGGCTACACCTTC
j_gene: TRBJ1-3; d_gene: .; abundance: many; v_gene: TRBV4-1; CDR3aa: CASSQDEGRMGFGNTIYF; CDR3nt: TGCGCCAGCAGCCAAGATGAAGGCAGGATGGGCTTCGGAAACACCATATATTTT
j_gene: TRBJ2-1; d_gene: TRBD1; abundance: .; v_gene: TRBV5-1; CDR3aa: CASSLGAGTGNNEQFF; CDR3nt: TGCGCCAGCAGCTTGGGTGCAGGGACAGGGAACAATGAGCAGTTCTTC